One and the same sample provided the 22 T cell receptor beta chains below, sequenced in a study of CD8+ T cells in alopecia areata. RNA was isolated and reverse transcribed to cDNA, the sequencing template. Profiling relied on immunoSEQ multiplex PCR, and the TCRdb table lists in-frame clones only, not all of them. The table includes about 180,000 clones, 40% to 55% detected once. Treatment of the sample: oral pan-JAK inhibitor, 5-10 mg twice daily. Source: CD8+ T cells sorted from blood, taken around week 54, from a patient treated with tofacitinib. The origin of the receptors is a human donor with alopecia areata.

The chain is built from TRBV29-1 and TRBJ2-7; 11 positions match TRBD1. The V gene end was trimmed by 6 bases and the J gene end by 4 bases; junction bases not matched to a gene: 5. Germline loops: CDR1 SQVTM, CDR2 ANQGSEA. The CDR3 extends over 13 amino acids. Here the CDR3 reads CSVEWDRGYEQYF. The CDR3 nucleotides are TGCAGCGTCGAGTGGGACAGGGGGTACGAGCAGTACTTC.

V and J are TRBV30 and TRBJ2-7; possible D gene TRBD2, 5 bases. This CDR3 is 15 amino acids long. Per the germline V gene, CDR1 is GTSNPN and CDR2 is SVGIG (reference sequence). V lost 0 bases and J lost 3, with 15 bases in between. CDR3 sequence reads: CAWSVREGIVYEQYF. In nucleotides, the CDR3 is TGTGCCTGGAGTGTACGGGAAGGTATCGTCTACGAGCAGTACTTC.

The rearrangement links TRBV6-1 to TRBJ1-6; D ambiguous. CDR1 is MNHNS, CDR2 SASEGT, per germline. CDR3 length: 15 amino acids. Deletions cut 10 bases from V and 0 bases from J, with 13 bases between. CDR3 bases: TGTGCCATCAGCCCACAGAGCTCCTATAATTCACCCCTCCACTTT. It yields the protein CAISPQSSYNSPLHF.

The count of this clone is one. The chain employs TRBV30 and TRBJ1-4, with D hard to call. CDR3 size: 13 residues. The V gene lost 2 bases and the J gene lost 8 bases, with 12 bases spanning the gap. In germline, CDR1 is GTSNPN, CDR2 SVGIG (reference sequence). CDR3 loop: CAWSSSGQEKLFF. The CDR3 coding sequence is TGTGCCTGGAGTTCCTCCGGGCAGGAAAAACTGTTTTTT. Variable domain in full (rest from reference TRBV30 and TRBJ1-4): SQTIHQWPATLVQPVGSPLSLECTVEGTSNPNLYWYRQAAGRGLQLLFYSVGIGQISSEVPQNLSASRPQDRQFILSSKKLLLSDSGFYLCAWSSSGQEKLFFGSGTQLSVL.

The chain carries TRBV7-9 and TRBJ2-5; 10 bases agree with TRBD2. This CDR3 contains 16 residues. Germline values: CDR1 SEHNR, CDR2 FQNEAQ (reference sequence). V lost 3 bases to trimming and J lost 2 bases; unmatched junction nucleotides: 6. Here the CDR3 reads CASSFVLAGEQETQYF. The CDR3 bases are TGTGCCAGCAGCTTTGTTCTAGCGGGGGAACAAGAGACCCAGTACTTC.

The chain employs TRBV11-2 and TRBJ2-6, with TRBD1 as a possible D gene (6 bases). The CDR3 covers 16 residues. Trimming took 3 bases from V and 1 from J, leaving 10 bases between them. Germline V gene lookup returns CDR1 SGHAT and CDR2 FQNNGV. The CDR3 loop is CASSLSQGSGANVLTF. In nucleotides, the CDR3 is TGTGCCAGCAGCTTGTCACAGGGATCTGGGGCCAACGTCCTGACTTTC.

With respect to this clone: One end of the junction fails to match germline, which may point to a read error. The chain couples TRBV5-1 to TRBJ1-1, with unresolved D. Germline lookup yields CDR1 SGHRS and CDR2 YFSETQ. The CDR3 totals 12 residues. CDR3 loop: CASSFSLTEAFF. In DNA, the CDR3 is TGTGCCAGCAGCTTCTCCCTGACTGAAGCTTTCTTT. Combining the CDR3 with reference TRBV5-1 and TRBJ1-1 gives the whole variable domain KAGVTQTPRYLIKTRGQQVTLSCSPISGHRSVSWYQQTPGQGLQFLFEYFSETQRNKGNFPGRFSGRQFSNSRSEMNVSTLELGDSALYLCASSFSLTEAFFGQGTRLTVV.

This clone was detected many times. The chain carries TRBV30 and TRBJ2-5, with 8 nucleotides matching TRBD1. The CDR3 extends over 14 amino acids. In germline, CDR1 is GTSNPN, CDR2 SVGIG (reference sequence). Unmatched junction bases numbered 1, after V lost 0 bases and J lost 1 base. Written as DNA, the CDR3 is TGTGCCTGGAGTGTAACAGGGGGCCAAGAGACCCAGTACTTC. This gives the protein CAWSVTGGQETQYF.

The V and J genes are TRBV9 and TRBJ1-2, with TRBD1 as a possible D gene (6 bases). From germline, CDR1 is SGDLS and CDR2 YYNGEE. This CDR3 spans 15 amino acids. V shed 2 bases and J shed 2 bases, with 13 bases lying between them. The CDR3 sequence: CASSVEGTGNYGYTF. CDR3 coding DNA: TGTGCCAGCAGCGTCGAGGGAACAGGGAACTATGGCTACACCTTC.

As concerns this clone: Mismatch with germline at one junction end may stem from a read error. V usage is TRBV7-2 and J usage is TRBJ1-2; 9 bases are a match to TRBD1. The V gene's germline CDR1 is SGHTA and CDR2 FQGNSA. The CDR3 extends over 11 amino acids. CDR3 in DNA: TGTGCCAGCAGCCAGGACAGGGGATATGCCTTC. Its protein is CASSQDRGYAF. Drawing the rest from reference TRBV7-2 and TRBJ1-2, the complete variable domain is GAGVSQSPSNKVTEKGKDVELRCDPISGHTALYWYRQSLGQGLEFLIYFQGNSAPDKSGLPSDRFSAERTGGSVSTLTIQRTQQEDSAVYLCASSQDRGYAFGSGTRLTVV.

The chain joins TRBV29-1 to TRBJ1-1; a weak D match, TRBD1 (6 bases). Germline-derived CDR1 and CDR2 are SQVTM and ANQGSEA. This CDR3 is built from 14 residues. Trimming took 7 bases from V and 2 from J, leaving 17 bases between them. The CDR3, as DNA: TGCAGCGGTATTACAGGGTTCGTAAACACTGAAGCTTTCTTT. It is translated as CSGITGFVNTEAFF.

The chain employs TRBV11-2 and TRBJ2-7; TRBD1 matches at 10 bases. Looked up from germline, CDR1 is SGHAT and CDR2 is FQNNGV. V gave up 5 bases and J gave up 3 bases; unmatched junction bases: 7. The CDR3 runs to 15 residues. The CDR3 loop reads CASSTGTGVFYEQYF. DNA of the CDR3: TGTGCCAGCAGCACAGGGACAGGGGTTTTCTACGAGCAGTACTTC.

The chain recombines TRBV27 with TRBJ2-4; 8 bases are a match to TRBD1. Germline V gene lookup returns CDR1 MNHEY and CDR2 SMNVEV (reference sequence). With 6 bases clipped from V and 9 bases from J, the junction kept 10 bases outside the gene matches. This CDR3 has 14 residues. CDR3: CASSHGQGAIIQYF. DNA for the CDR3: TGTGCCAGCAGCCATGGGCAGGGGGCTATCATTCAGTACTTC.

This clone appeared a few times. The chain joins TRBV27 to TRBJ1-6, with D uncertain. In germline, CDR1 is MNHEY, CDR2 SMNVEV (reference sequence). The CDR3 totals 11 residues. Trimming took 8 bases from V and 9 from J, leaving 8 bases between them. CDR3: CASGVGSPLHF. CDR3 coding DNA: TGTGCCAGCGGGGTAGGTTCACCCCTCCACTTT.

CDR3 amino acids: CASSLEGRETQYF. Written as DNA, the CDR3 is TGTGCCAGCAGCTTAGAGGGTCGCGAGACCCAGTACTTC. The V gene is TRBV11-2, the J gene TRBJ2-5; D call uncertain. The CDR3 contains 13 residues. V was clipped by 0 bases and J by 5 bases, with 7 bases between them. Germline lookup yields CDR1 SGHAT and CDR2 FQNNGV.

About this clone: This likely comes from a read error, as the CDR3 has no conserved phenylalanine or tryptophan at its end. The DNA is left out, because the CDR3 cannot be placed on it with certainty; the CDR3 is given as TCRdb lists it. The chain links TRBV2 to TRBJ2-7; the table's TRBD1 call for D was not verified on the DNA. Looked up from germline, CDR1 is SNHLY and CDR2 is FYNNEI. The CDR3 spans 12 amino acids, including both terminal residues. This CDR3 reads CASSETAFPLFI.

The chain links TRBV4-3 to TRBJ1-6; 8 positions match TRBD1. Germline V lookup: CDR1 LGHNA, CDR2 YSLEER. Trimming at V came to 2 bases and at J to 9 bases, leaving 9 bases not matched to a gene. CDR3 length: 16 residues. CDR3 nucleotide sequence: TGCGCCAGCAGCCAAACTTCCTCAGGGGGCGGTTCACCCCTCCACTTT. As protein: CASSQTSSGGGSPLHF.

This chain joins TRBV5-1 and TRBJ1-5; D gene ambiguous. V was clipped by 6 bases and J by 11 bases, with 9 bases between them. Germline CDR1 reads SGHRS; CDR2 reads YFSETQ. The CDR3 totals 10 residues. The CDR3 nucleotides read TGCGCCAGCACCCCCCGGGCCCAGCATTTT. Amino acids: CASTPRAQHF. Based on the CDR3 plus reference TRBV5-1 and TRBJ1-5, the full variable domain is KAGVTQTPRYLIKTRGQQVTLSCSPISGHRSVSWYQQTPGQGLQFLFEYFSETQRNKGNFPGRFSGRQFSNSRSEMNVSTLELGDSALYLCASTPRAQHFGDGTRLSIL.

This clone has just a few counts. The chain recombines TRBV7-9 with TRBJ2-1; no reliable D call. V lost 0 bases and J lost 9, with 6 bases in between. CDR3 size: 12 residues. Per the germline V gene, CDR1 is SEHNR and CDR2 is FQNEAQ (reference sequence). This chain's CDR3 is CASSLAEAEQFF. DNA for the CDR3: TGTGCCAGCAGCTTAGCTGAGGCTGAGCAGTTCTTC.

This clone was seen a handful of times. CDR3 nucleotides: TGTGCCAGCAGTATAGCCCCGGATGAAAAACTGTTTTTT. This gives the protein CASSIAPDEKLFF. The chain joins TRBV13 to TRBJ1-4; D gene uncertain. V was trimmed by 6 bases and J by 6 bases, leaving 11 bases between them. Germline assignment: CDR1 PRHDT and CDR2 FYEKMQ (reference sequence). The CDR3 length is 13 residues.

This clone was counted between two and nine times. This chain links TRBV27 with TRBJ1-2, with 9 bases identical to TRBD1. CDR3 size: 15 residues. In germline, CDR1 is MNHEY, CDR2 SMNVEV (reference sequence). The trim removed 6 bases at V and 4 bases at J, leaving 9 bases unmatched. The CDR3 is CASSPYGQGSYGYTF. The CDR3 DNA reads as TGTGCCAGCAGCCCCTACGGACAGGGGAGCTATGGCTACACCTTC.

The rearrangement uses TRBV2 and TRBJ2-1; unclear D gene. Trimming took 6 bases from V and 10 from J, leaving 13 bases between them. The CDR3 spans 12 residues. CDR1 SNHLY and CDR2 FYNNEI come from the germline V gene. The CDR3 sequence: CASRPWGLEQFF. CDR3 sequence (DNA): TGTGCCAGCAGGCCTTGGGGTCTAGAGCAGTTCTTC.